These T cell receptor beta chains were read from a single sample in a study of CD8 T cells in ankylosing spondylitis. Each CDR3 protein gets one entry after TCRdb re-called the 5' RACE reads with MiXCR. The sample lists approximately 90,000 distinct CDR3 sequences; about 8% were seen once. Material: blood, either unsorted or a sorted T cell fraction (not recorded which). The receptors were sampled from a male donor with ankylosing spondylitis or in good health (not recorded which). The CDR3 runs from the conserved cysteine through the conserved F or W. A D gene is named only where the DNA matches it firmly. For some rows the clone size is stated as once, few or many, or as a class when expanded; others skip it.

v_call: TRBV19; d_call: TRBD2; j_call: TRBJ2-1; clone_size: many; cdr3_nt: TGTGCCAGTACTGCTACGGGACTAGGAAGCAATGAGCAGTTCTTC; cdr3_aa: CASTATGLGSNEQFF
v_call: TRBV12-3/TRBV12-4; d_call: TRBD1; j_call: TRBJ2-3; clone_size: many; cdr3_nt: TGTGCCAGCAGTTTAACAGGGGGCAGAACAGATACGCAGTATTTT; cdr3_aa: CASSLTGGRTDTQYF
v_call: TRBV7-9; d_call: -; j_call: TRBJ2-7; clone_size: -; cdr3_nt: TGTGCCAGCAGCTTCACGCCGGGCGCCTCCCTCTACGAGCAGTACTTC; cdr3_aa: CASSFTPGASLYEQYF
v_call: TRBV20-1; d_call: TRBD1; j_call: TRBJ2-2; clone_size: many; cdr3_nt: TGCAGTGCTAGAGACGGGACAGGGGCCACCGGGGAGCTGTTTTTT; cdr3_aa: CSARDGTGATGELFF
v_call: TRBV12-3/TRBV12-4; d_call: -; j_call: TRBJ2-2; clone_size: many; cdr3_nt: TGTGCCAGCACCGAGGGGACAACCCACGGGGAGCTGTTTTTT; cdr3_aa: CASTEGTTHGELFF
v_call: TRBV20-1; d_call: -; j_call: TRBJ2-3; clone_size: many; cdr3_nt: TGCAGCCCCCGGGCTAGCGGCACAGATACGCAGTATTTT; cdr3_aa: CSPRASGTDTQYF
v_call: TRBV29-1; d_call: -; j_call: TRBJ2-1; clone_size: -; cdr3_nt: TGCAGCGTTGCCTCGTGGGTAAGCTCCTACAATGAGCAGTTCTTC; cdr3_aa: CSVASWVSSYNEQFF
v_call: TRBV29-1; d_call: -; j_call: TRBJ2-5; clone_size: -; cdr3_nt: TGCAGCGTTGAGGGGGGACTGTTCCTACAAGAGACCCAGTACTTC; cdr3_aa: CSVEGGLFLQETQYF
v_call: TRBV19; d_call: -; j_call: TRBJ2-5; clone_size: many; cdr3_nt: TGTGCCAGTAGTACGCAGACAGTCCTGGGGACCCAGTACTTC; cdr3_aa: CASSTQTVLGTQYF
v_call: TRBV12-3/TRBV12-4; d_call: TRBD1; j_call: TRBJ1-4; clone_size: many; cdr3_nt: TGTGCCAGCACCTGGACAGGGCGGAGTGAAAAACTGTTTTTT; cdr3_aa: CASTWTGRSEKLFF
v_call: TRBV20-1; d_call: TRBD2; j_call: TRBJ2-7; clone_size: many; cdr3_nt: TGCAGTGCGTGGACTAGCACACTAAGCGAGCAGTACTTC; cdr3_aa: CSAWTSTLSEQYF
v_call: TRBV2; d_call: -; j_call: TRBJ2-7; clone_size: many; cdr3_nt: TGTGCCAGCAGTGCAGGGGAAGTACACGAGCAGTACTTC; cdr3_aa: CASSAGEVHEQYF
v_call: TRBV7-2; d_call: -; j_call: TRBJ1-1; clone_size: -; cdr3_nt: TGTGCCAGCAGCTTAACGAGGGGGACCGCGAACACTGAAGCTTTCTTT; cdr3_aa: CASSLTRGTANTEAFF
v_call: TRBV10-3; d_call: TRBD1; j_call: TRBJ1-2; clone_size: many; cdr3_nt: TGTGCCATCAGGCGCGGGACAGGGGTAGAAGGCTACACCTTC; cdr3_aa: CAIRRGTGVEGYTF
v_call: TRBV11-3; d_call: -; j_call: TRBJ2-7; clone_size: many; cdr3_nt: TGTGCCAGCAGCTTAGGAGGGCTTAGCGGTCTTCACTACGAGCAGTACTTC; cdr3_aa: CASSLGGLSGLHYEQYF
v_call: TRBV7-9; d_call: TRBD1; j_call: TRBJ1-4; clone_size: many; cdr3_nt: TGTGCCAGCAGCTTCGCGCAGGGGGCGCTTAAACTGTTTTTT; cdr3_aa: CASSFAQGALKLFF
v_call: TRBV20-1; d_call: TRBD1; j_call: TRBJ1-5; clone_size: many; cdr3_nt: TGCAGTGCTAGAGAAGGGGGCGGTCAGCCCCAGCATTTT; cdr3_aa: CSAREGGGQPQHF
v_call: TRBV28; d_call: -; j_call: TRBJ2-3; clone_size: many; cdr3_nt: TGTGCCAGCAGAACCTTAGCGGAGCTCACAGATACGCAGTATTTT; cdr3_aa: CASRTLAELTDTQYF
v_call: TRBV30; d_call: -; j_call: TRBJ2-7; clone_size: -; cdr3_nt: TGTGCCTGGACAGGCGCTGGGTCCTACGAGCAGTACTTC; cdr3_aa: CAWTGAGSYEQYF
v_call: TRBV7-8; d_call: -; j_call: TRBJ2-1; clone_size: many; cdr3_nt: TGTGCCAGCAGCTTAGCGCTTTCGCGGAATGAGCAGTTCTTC; cdr3_aa: CASSLALSRNEQFF
v_call: TRBV9; d_call: -; j_call: TRBJ2-7; clone_size: -; cdr3_nt: TGTGCCAGCAGCGTAGAATGGGGCGGCGAGCAGTACTTC; cdr3_aa: CASSVEWGGEQYF
v_call: TRBV20-1; d_call: -; j_call: TRBJ2-7; clone_size: -; cdr3_nt: TGCAGTGCTAGAGATGCAGGGGCCCACGAGCAGTACTTC; cdr3_aa: CSARDAGAHEQYF
v_call: TRBV20-1; d_call: TRBD2; j_call: TRBJ2-1; clone_size: many; cdr3_nt: TGCAGTGCTGGAGGGACTAGCGGGGGACACAATGAGCAGTTCTTC; cdr3_aa: CSAGGTSGGHNEQFF
v_call: TRBV18; d_call: -; j_call: TRBJ1-2; clone_size: many; cdr3_nt: TGTGCCAGCTCACCCAGGGACGGTAATGGCTACACCTTC; cdr3_aa: CASSPRDGNGYTF
v_call: TRBV7-2; d_call: -; j_call: TRBJ2-1; clone_size: few; cdr3_nt: TGTGCCAGCAGCTTCGGGATTGGGACCGCCTCCTACAATGAGCAGTTCTTC; cdr3_aa: CASSFGIGTASYNEQFF
v_call: TRBV12-3/TRBV12-4; d_call: -; j_call: TRBJ1-2; clone_size: many; cdr3_nt: TGTGCCAGCAGTTTAAGGGCCCTCAGGGATGGCTACACCTTC; cdr3_aa: CASSLRALRDGYTF
v_call: TRBV7-2; d_call: -; j_call: TRBJ1-4; clone_size: few; cdr3_nt: TGTGCCAGCAGCTTAGGGCGGCGTAATGAAAAACTGTTTTTT; cdr3_aa: CASSLGRRNEKLFF
v_call: TRBV7-2; d_call: TRBD2; j_call: TRBJ2-3; clone_size: many; cdr3_nt: TGTGCCAGCAGCTTCGGACTAGCGGGGGGGAAGGGTGATACGCAGTATTTT; cdr3_aa: CASSFGLAGGKGDTQYF
v_call: TRBV20-1; d_call: -; j_call: TRBJ2-3; clone_size: many; cdr3_nt: TGCAGTGCCCCGATCCGGGAGCCGGTGGCAGATACGCAGTATTTT; cdr3_aa: CSAPIREPVADTQYF
v_call: TRBV10-3; d_call: TRBD2; j_call: TRBJ2-3; clone_size: many; cdr3_nt: TGTGCCATCAGTGGACAGACTAGCAGTACGCAGTATTTT; cdr3_aa: CAISGQTSSTQYF